Below are 25 T cell receptor beta chains sequenced from a single sample in a study of Graves' ophthalmopathy and Graves' hyperthyroidism. Using RNA transcripts, the TCR beta CDR3 regions were amplified. Investigators did first-round RT-PCR with HTBI primers, then second-round multiplex PCR. TCRdb re-called the multiplex PCR reads through MiXCR, storing one row per CDR3 protein. The table includes 300,000 to 450,000 distinct CDR3 sequences, 17% detected once. Sequences were obtained from peripheral blood. Every receptor here comes from an adult woman with stable Graves' hyperthyroidism.

Points on this clonotype: A read error is possible here, since a much larger clone lies one base away. This chain uses TRBV20-1 with TRBJ1-6; TRBD1 is a possible D gene (6 bases). Germline V gene data show CDR1 as DFQATT and CDR2 as SNEGSKA (reference sequence). The CDR3 totals 14 residues. CDR3 region: CSAGDGQYNSPLHF. CDR3 DNA sequence: TGCAGTGCTGGAGATGGACAGTATAATTCACCCCTCCACTTT.

Points on this clonotype: Being one base from a much bigger clone, this may be a read error. The CDR3 bases are TGTGCCAGCGGTTACTATGGGGAGGCCGGGGAGCTGTTTTTT. This gives the protein CASGYYGEAGELFF. The chain recombines TRBV6-5 with TRBJ2-2; a possible D gene is TRBD2 (6 bases). The CDR3 contains 14 residues. Germline V gene sequence: CDR1 MNHEY, CDR2 SVGAGI.

This clonotype has ten or more counts. V and J are TRBV6-5 and TRBJ2-7, with D perhaps given as TRBD1 or TRBD2 (5 bases each). V lost 0 bases, J lost 4 bases, and 19 bases lay in between. The CDR3 consists of 17 residues. The germline CDR1 and CDR2 sequences are MNHEY and SVGAGI. The CDR3 reads CASSYSGAGYHLYEQYF. In DNA form, the CDR3 reads TGTGCCAGCAGTTACTCCGGGGCCGGTTATCACCTATACGAGCAGTACTTC.

This clonotype was counted at least ten times. The chain recombines TRBV28 with TRBJ1-5; a weak D match, TRBD1 (5 bases). Germline V gene sequence: CDR1 MDHEN, CDR2 SYDVKM. The CDR3 has 14 residues. Trimming took off 8 bases at V and 11 bases at J, with 22 bases between the two ends. The CDR3 DNA follows: TGTGCCAGCTCTGCCTGGGACGGCGTCAGGACCCAGCATTTT. Translation gives CASSAWDGVRTQHF.

Details on this clonotype: Since the CDR3 does not end with the conserved phenylalanine or tryptophan, this likely comes from a read error. The DNA is omitted, as the CDR3 cannot be located on it reliably, and the CDR3 follows TCRdb's listing. This chain links TRBV12-3 or TRBV12-4 with TRBJ1-1; no check of the table's D call, TRBD1, against the DNA was made. The CDR3 is 16 amino acids in total, end residues counted. This CDR3 reads CASSFRAGDMNTEACV.

Regarding this clonotype: With a much larger clone just one base away, this may be a read error. The CDR3 does not end in the conserved phenylalanine or tryptophan, so this is likely a read error. This chain connects TRBV6-1 to TRBJ1-3; D is ambiguous. The CDR3 is 12 residues long. The germline V gene has CDR1 MNHNS and CDR2 SASEGT. Trimming took 1 base from V and 3 from J, leaving 1 base between them. The CDR3 sequence is CASSEVGNTIYS. The CDR3 DNA sequence: TGTGCCAGCAGTGAAGTTGGAAACACCATATATTCT.

Ten or more counts support this clonotype. The V call is TRBV12-3 or TRBV12-4, the J call TRBJ2-7, with D uncertain. The CDR3 spans 14 residues. Trimming removed 3 bases from V and 5 bases from J, with 14 bases in between. CDR3 loop: CASSFPGKSHEQYF. The DNA for the CDR3 is TGTGCCAGCAGTTTCCCTGGGAAGAGTCACGAGCAGTACTTC.

In this sample, this clonotype turned up a few times. The rearrangement links TRBV20-1 to TRBJ1-2; D is possibly TRBD1 (5 bases). Trimming removed 2 bases at V and 4 bases at J, with 17 bases between. This CDR3 spans 15 amino acids. Germline CDR1 is DFQATT and CDR2 is SNEGSKA (reference sequence). The CDR3 spells CSARPRGSYSYGYTF. CDR3 in DNA: TGCAGTGCTAGACCTCGGGGGTCTTACAGCTATGGCTACACCTTC.

The genes are TRBV6-5 and TRBJ1-1; D unresolved. Per the germline V gene, CDR1 is MNHEY and CDR2 is SVGAGI. CDR3 size: 13 residues. Trimming stripped 3 bases from V and 4 bases from J, with 9 bases between. This CDR3 is CASSYRVLTEAFF. CDR3 nucleotide sequence: TGTGCCAGCAGTTATAGGGTGCTCACTGAAGCTTTCTTT.

This clonotype turned up a few times. This rearrangement joins TRBV29-1 to TRBJ2-2; 8 bases are shared with TRBD2. The CDR3 runs 15 residues. J was trimmed by 2 bases and V by 6 bases; bases with no gene match: 8. The germline CDR1 and CDR2 sequences are SQVTM and ANQGSEA. The CDR3 sequence is CSVLQAGVNTGELFF. The CDR3 bases are TGCAGCGTCCTACAAGCGGGAGTTAACACCGGGGAGCTGTTTTTT.

The rearrangement uses TRBV12-3 or TRBV12-4 and TRBJ1-5; no definite D call. The CDR3 runs 15 residues. V shed 3 bases and J shed 2 bases, with 11 bases lying between them. CDR3 DNA: TGTGCCAGCAGTTTGGCGGGGTTCGGCAATCAGCCCCAGCATTTT. Its protein product is CASSLAGFGNQPQHF.

This sequence joins TRBV3-1 and TRBJ2-7; D remains ambiguous. The CDR3 spans 14 residues. In germline, CDR1 is LGHDT, CDR2 YNNKEL (reference sequence). The V end lost 0 bases, the J end lost 7 bases, and 13 bases lay between the germline ends. The chain's CDR3 is CASSQDTDDTEQYF. The CDR3 bases are TGTGCCAGCAGCCAAGACACCGACGACACTGAGCAGTACTTC.

The chain links TRBV19 to TRBJ2-4; D is possibly TRBD2 (5 bases). Germline V gene data show CDR1 as LNHDA and CDR2 as SQIVND (reference sequence). Trimming stripped 5 bases from V and 14 bases from J, with 19 bases between. The CDR3 is 13 residues long. As DNA, the CDR3 is TGTGCCAGTAGTGATGCAGGCGGAGGCGTTAAGTACTTC. Translating gives CASSDAGGGVKYF.

This clonotype was recorded many times. This chain connects TRBV4-2 to TRBJ2-7, with a weak D call TRBD2 (6 bases). In germline, CDR1 is LGHNA, CDR2 YNFKEQ. The CDR3 spans 16 residues. Trimming left V 1 base short and J 2 bases short, with 15 bases between. CDR3 nucleotide sequence: TGTGCCAGCAGCCAAGGGTTATGGACTACCACCTACGAGCAGTACTTC. This encodes CASSQGLWTTTYEQYF.

This clonotype has at least ten counts. The rearrangement joins TRBV24-1 to TRBJ2-5; 9 nucleotides line up with TRBD1. The V and J ends lost 4 bases and 5 bases, in that order; junction bases with no gene match: 7. The CDR3 contains 15 residues. Germline V CDR1 and CDR2: KGHDR, SFDVKD. This chain's CDR3 is CATSEPTGGLETQYF. The CDR3 DNA sequence: TGTGCCACCAGTGAACCTACAGGGGGCCTGGAGACCCAGTACTTC.

This clonotype was detected ten times or more. The chain has TRBV20-1 and TRBJ2-7; D possibly uses TRBD1 or TRBD2 (5 bases each). With 6 bases removed from V and 0 bases from J, the gap between germline ends came to 15 bases. CDR1 and CDR2 from the germline V gene are DFQATT and SNEGSKA (reference sequence). This CDR3 contains 14 residues. The CDR3 is CSADPGALSYEQYF. As DNA, the CDR3 is TGCAGTGCAGATCCCGGGGCCCTCTCCTACGAGCAGTACTTC.

Ten or more counts support this clonotype. The V gene is TRBV7-2, the J gene TRBJ2-2; 11 bases match TRBD1. The CDR3 is 16 residues long. V lost 5 bases and J lost 6; bases outside the gene matches: 8. Germline CDR1 is SGHTA and CDR2 is FQGNSA. The CDR3 sequence: CASSPRDRGSSGELFF. CDR3 nucleotides: TGTGCCAGCAGCCCCAGGGACAGGGGGTCCTCCGGGGAGCTGTTTTTT.

J is TRBJ2-4 and V is TRBV7-2; tentatively, D is TRBD2 (5 bases). CDR1 and CDR2 from the germline V gene are SGHTA and FQGNSA. Trimming took off 2 bases at V and 13 bases at J, with 15 bases between the two ends. CDR3 length equals 13 residues. Here the CDR3 reads CASSLTIGGGQYF. As DNA, the CDR3 is TGTGCCAGCAGCTTAACGATCGGAGGTGGCCAGTACTTC.

This clonotype has ten or more counts. The V gene is TRBV12-3 or TRBV12-4, the J gene TRBJ2-7, with TRBD1 matching over 11 bases. The CDR3 length is 15 residues. J lost 7 bases, V lost 2 bases, and 7 bases had no gene match. In nucleotides, the CDR3 is TGTGCCAGCAGTTTAAAGGGACAGGGGGTTGAGGAGCAGTACTTC. Protein sequence: CASSLKGQGVEEQYF.

This clonotype was seen many times. The chain employs TRBV28 and TRBJ2-7; D not resolved. This CDR3 spans 12 amino acids. Deletions cut 10 bases from V and 2 bases from J, with 12 bases between. The germline CDR1 and CDR2 sequences are MDHEN and SYDVKM. The DNA for the CDR3 is TGTGCCACGCGAGCCTCTACCTACGAGCAGTACTTC. Translation: CATRASTYEQYF.

This clonotype has at least ten counts. The CDR3 loop is CASSPGDRGGSPLHF. The CDR3 DNA reads as TGTGCCAGCAGTCCGGGCGACAGGGGTGGTTCACCCCTCCACTTT. The rearrangement joins TRBV28 to TRBJ1-6; 8 bases are a match to TRBD1. J lost 9 bases, V lost 5 bases, and 9 bases had no gene match. Germline V lookup: CDR1 MDHEN, CDR2 SYDVKM. The CDR3 has 15 amino acids.

This clonotype has ten or more counts. The chain carries TRBV19 and TRBJ2-2; D ambiguous. Looked up from germline, CDR1 is LNHDA and CDR2 is SQIVND (reference sequence). The CDR3 is 14 amino acids. V lost 3 bases and J 2 bases, leaving 7 bases between the germline ends. CDR3 sequence: CASSITGNTGELFF. The CDR3 bases are TGTGCCAGTAGTATCACCGGAAACACCGGGGAGCTGTTTTTT.

This clonotype has ten or more counts. A read error is possible here, since a much larger clone lies one base away. The V call is TRBV2, the J call TRBJ1-2, with D unresolved. The CDR3 is 12 residues long. CDR1 is SNHLY, CDR2 FYNNEI, per germline. CDR3 in amino acids: CANSVINYGYTF. DNA of the CDR3: TGTGCCAACAGTGTGATTAACTATGGCTACACCTTC.

At least ten counts were recorded for this clonotype. CDR3 sequence: CSASSDEFNQPQHF. The CDR3 coding sequence is TGCAGTGCTAGCAGTGACGAGTTCAATCAGCCCCAGCATTTT. The rearrangement links TRBV20-1 to TRBJ1-5; the D is unclear. Looked up from germline, CDR1 is DFQATT and CDR2 is SNEGSKA (reference sequence). Trimming left V 3 bases short and J 3 bases short, with 12 bases between. CDR3 length: 14 amino acids.

This clonotype was seen ten or more times. V usage is TRBV4-1 and J usage is TRBJ1-1; D gene uncertain. V was shortened by 2 bases and J by 7 bases, with 5 bases between the two germline ends. From germline, CDR1 is MGHRA and CDR2 YSYEKL. This CDR3 is 11 amino acids long. CDR3 DNA sequence: TGCGCCAGCAGCCAAAGGGATGAAGCTTTCTTT. It encodes CASSQRDEAFF.